The clone carrying this TCR beta chain came up many times. CDR3 length: 13 amino acids. Germline V CDR1 and CDR2: SGHRS, YFSETQ. Trimming left V 1 base short and J 8 bases short, with 12 bases between. These data belong to a study of T cells in Graves' hyperthyroidism and ophthalmopathy. Authors of the study amplified TCR beta CDR3 regions from RNA transcripts. First-round RT-PCR with HTBI primers amplified the TCR CDR3 region. TCRdb re-analysed the multiplex PCR reads in MiXCR, keeping a single row per CDR3 protein. The sample includes nearly 600,000 distinct CDR3 sequences, 14% of them seen just once.

Specimen: blood. The TCR originated in a woman in her late teens or twenties with Graves' ophthalmopathy. This chain uses TRBV5-1 with TRBJ1-1; a weak D match, TRBD1 (5 bases). In DNA, the CDR3 is TGCGCCAGCAGCTTGCTTTACGGGACCGAAGCTTTCTTT. Translation: CASSLLYGTEAFF.